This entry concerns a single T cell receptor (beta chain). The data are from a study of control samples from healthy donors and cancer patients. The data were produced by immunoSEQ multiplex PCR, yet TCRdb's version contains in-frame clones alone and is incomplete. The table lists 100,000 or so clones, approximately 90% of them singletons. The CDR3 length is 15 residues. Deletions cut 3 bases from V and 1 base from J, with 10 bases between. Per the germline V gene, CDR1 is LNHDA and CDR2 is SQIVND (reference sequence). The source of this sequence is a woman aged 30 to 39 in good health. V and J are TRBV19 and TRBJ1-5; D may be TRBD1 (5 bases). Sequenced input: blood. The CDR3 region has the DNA TGTGCCAGTAGTATGGGCAGGGCGAGCAATCAGCCCCAGCATTTT. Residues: CASSMGRASNQPQHF.